This T cell receptor beta chain was identified in a study of blood T cell repertoires in COVID-19. Across the study: Acute-phase and convalescent COVID-19 samples originated in the United States, Italy and Spain. T cells, B-cell-depleted T cells, or PBMCs provided the cDNA or gDNA that served as material.

In the study's own analysis: Cell counts per sample came from amplifying reference gene primers. Profiling relied on immunoSEQ multiplex PCR, and the TCRdb table lists in-frame clones only, not all of them. V and J calls and clone size are those listed in that table; D and trimming were worked out from the DNA. Among 130,000 to 150,000 clones listed, about four fifths were seen once. The TCR comes from a man over 45 who had recovered from COVID-19. Source material: PBMCs or T cells enriched from blood (not recorded which).

As DNA, the CDR3 is TGCGCCAGCAGCCAAGCCGGGGGCGGGGGTGCCTACGAGCAGTACTTC. Translation: CASSQAGGGGAYEQYF. This chain uses TRBV4-3 with TRBJ2-7; perhaps TRBD2 as D (7 bases). Trimming left V 1 base short and J 2 bases short, with 15 bases between. The germline V gene has CDR1 LGHNA and CDR2 YSLEER. The CDR3 is made up of 16 amino acids.